This TCR beta chain was documented in a study of blood T cell repertoires in COVID-19 (dated by TCRdb to the early 2020s). For the study in its entirety: Samples covering the acute and convalescent phases of COVID-19 were provided by collaborators in the United States, Italy and Spain. The repertoires were released in a freely available public database meant as a resource for research on the immune response to SARS-CoV-2. The samples were drawn from two sources: the first 160 participants of the ongoing ImmuneRACE study, and 950 to 1,500 subjects contributed by 6 global collaborators. The prospective study material was composed of cDNA or gDNA derived from T cells, B-cell-depleted T cells, or PBMCs. Where available, HLA class I and class II types were taken from metadata supplied by the sample provider and were not determined by assay-based typing. Deeply sampled blood TCRbeta repertoires from subjects exposed to, actively infected with, or recovered from COVID-19 were included in the dataset. Sample metadata almost always included a de-identified subject ID, COVID-19 status, age in years and sex. Study-level results and caveats: The quantity of clinical and demographic metadata differed by source and by participant and was supplied without curation.

Whole blood was collected in K2EDTA tubes by collaborating institutions according to the institutions' own protocols. Collaborator samples were shipped for TCRbeta analysis as frozen whole blood, isolated PBMCs, or DNA extracted from either sample type. The CDR3 has 15 amino acids, counting the end cysteine and phenylalanine. Just CDR3 DNA is preserved here, 45 bases in frame from base 1. The germline V gene gives CDR1 as SGHRS and CDR2 as YFSETQ. The junction carries 14 bases between V and J, which are trimmed by 1 base and 5 bases respectively. TCRbeta CDR3 regions were amplified from genomic DNA using the immunoSEQ Assay, a bias-controlled multiplex PCR. As for the authors' bioinformatics: Within the assay, amplification of reference gene primers was used to estimate how many nucleated cells each sample contained. To quantify the absolute abundance of each unique TCRbeta CDR3 rearrangement, sequence reads were collapsed and filtered. Productive Simpson clonality was computed per sample as the square root of Simpson's diversity index over productive rearrangements. The table was pulled from immuneACCESS by TCRdb, which kept in-frame rearrangements only. Such tables lose some clones; where checked, under half of the loss comes from unresolved V genes, and the rest has no known cause. V and J calls and clone size are those listed in that table; D and trimming were worked out from the DNA. The sample profile shows hundreds of thousands of clones; more than 85% of them were found once. The leading ten clones occupy 3% to 3.5% of the sample.

About this clone: Its recognized antigen is unknown. Per-base qualities were not stored, and no clone one base away is much larger.

The chain couples TRBV5-1 to TRBJ2-3, with a weak D call of TRBD1 (6 bases match). The source of this sequence is a man aged 55-75 years with acute or convalescent COVID-19. What was sequenced was peripheral blood. At the DNA level, the sequence is TGCGCCAGCAGCTTGCTGGGGGCCTTAAAAGATACGCAGTATTTT. Its protein is CASSLLGALKDTQYF. Reference TRBV5-1 and TRBJ2-3 proteins supply the regions before and after the CDR3; the full variable domain is: KAGVTQTPRYLIKTRGQQVTLSCSPISGHRSVSWYQQTPGQGLQFLFEYFSETQRNKGNFPGRFSGRQFSNSRSEMNVSTLELGDSALYLCASSLLGALKDTQYFGPGTRLTVL.